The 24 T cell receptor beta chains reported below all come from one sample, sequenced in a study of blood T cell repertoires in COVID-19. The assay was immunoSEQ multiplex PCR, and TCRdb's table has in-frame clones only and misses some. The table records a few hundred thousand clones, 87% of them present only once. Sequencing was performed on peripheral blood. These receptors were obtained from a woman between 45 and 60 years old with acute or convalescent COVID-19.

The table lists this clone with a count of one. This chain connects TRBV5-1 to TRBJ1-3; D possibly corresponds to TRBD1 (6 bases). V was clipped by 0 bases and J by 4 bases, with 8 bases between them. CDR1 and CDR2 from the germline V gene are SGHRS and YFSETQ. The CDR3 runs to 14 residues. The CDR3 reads CASSLDRVGNTIYF. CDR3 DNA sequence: TGCGCCAGCAGCTTGGACAGGGTCGGAAACACCATATATTTT.

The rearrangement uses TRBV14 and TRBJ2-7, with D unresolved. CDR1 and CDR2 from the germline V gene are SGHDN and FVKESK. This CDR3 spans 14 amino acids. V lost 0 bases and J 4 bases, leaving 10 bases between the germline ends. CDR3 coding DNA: TGTGCCAGCAGCCAAGAATCCGTTCTATACGAGCAGTACTTC. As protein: CASSQESVLYEQYF. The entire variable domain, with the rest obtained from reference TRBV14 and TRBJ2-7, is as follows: EAGVTQFPSHSVIEKGQTVTLRCDPISGHDNLYWYRRVMGKEIKFLLHFVKESKQDESGMPNNRFLAERTGGTYSTLKVQPAELEDSGVYFCASSQESVLYEQYFGPGTRLTVT.

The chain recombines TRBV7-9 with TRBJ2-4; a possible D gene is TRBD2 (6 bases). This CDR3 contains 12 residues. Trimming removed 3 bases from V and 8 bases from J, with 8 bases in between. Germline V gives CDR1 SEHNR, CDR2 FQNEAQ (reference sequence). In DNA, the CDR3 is TGTGCCAGCAGCTTTGGAGGGGACATTCAGTACTTC. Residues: CASSFGGDIQYF.

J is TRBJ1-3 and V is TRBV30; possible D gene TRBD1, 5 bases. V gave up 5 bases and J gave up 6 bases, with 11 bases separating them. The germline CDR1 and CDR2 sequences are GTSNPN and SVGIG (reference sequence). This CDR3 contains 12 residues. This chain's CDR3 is CAWGRVENTIYF. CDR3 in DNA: TGTGCCTGGGGCAGGGTAGAAAACACCATATATTTT.

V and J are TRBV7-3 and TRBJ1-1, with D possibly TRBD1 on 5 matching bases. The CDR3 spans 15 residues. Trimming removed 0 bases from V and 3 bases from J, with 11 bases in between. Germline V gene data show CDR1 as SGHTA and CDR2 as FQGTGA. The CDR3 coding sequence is TGTGCCAGCAGCTTAACGAGAGCCAGGGACACTGAAGCTTTCTTT. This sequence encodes CASSLTRARDTEAFF.

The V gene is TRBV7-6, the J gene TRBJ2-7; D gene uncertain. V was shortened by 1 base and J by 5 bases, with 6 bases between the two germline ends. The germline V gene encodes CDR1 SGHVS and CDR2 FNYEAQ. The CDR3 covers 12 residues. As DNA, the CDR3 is TGTGCCAGCAGCTTAGGCCAGAACGAGCAGTACTTC. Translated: CASSLGQNEQYF.

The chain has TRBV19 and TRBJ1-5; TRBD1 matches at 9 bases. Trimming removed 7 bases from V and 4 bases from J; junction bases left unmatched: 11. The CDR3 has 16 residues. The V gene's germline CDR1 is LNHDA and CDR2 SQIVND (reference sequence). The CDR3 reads CASKTGTGFRNQPQHF. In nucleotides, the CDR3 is TGTGCCAGTAAGACCGGGACAGGGTTCCGGAATCAGCCCCAGCATTTT.

CDR3 loop: CASSENSGQINEKLFF. CDR3 sequence (DNA): TGCGCCAGCAGCGAGAACTCGGGACAGATTAATGAAAAACTGTTTTTT. This sequence joins TRBV5-1 and TRBJ1-4, with 7 bases lining up with TRBD1. Looked up from germline, CDR1 is SGHRS and CDR2 is YFSETQ. The ends lost 4 bases at V and 4 bases at J; junction bases unmatched: 10. CDR3 length: 16 residues.

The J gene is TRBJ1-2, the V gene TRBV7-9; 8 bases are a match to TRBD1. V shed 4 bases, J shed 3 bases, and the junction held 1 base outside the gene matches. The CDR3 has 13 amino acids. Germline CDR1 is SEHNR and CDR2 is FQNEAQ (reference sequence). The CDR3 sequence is CASSSGGDYGYTF. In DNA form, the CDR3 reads TGTGCCAGCAGCTCAGGGGGCGACTATGGCTACACCTTC.

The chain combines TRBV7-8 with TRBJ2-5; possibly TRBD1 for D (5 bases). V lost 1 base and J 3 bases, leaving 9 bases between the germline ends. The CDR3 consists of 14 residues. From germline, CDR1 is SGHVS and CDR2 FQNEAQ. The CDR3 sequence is CASSLGVTEETQYF. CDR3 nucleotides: TGTGCCAGCAGCTTAGGCGTGACAGAAGAGACCCAGTACTTC.

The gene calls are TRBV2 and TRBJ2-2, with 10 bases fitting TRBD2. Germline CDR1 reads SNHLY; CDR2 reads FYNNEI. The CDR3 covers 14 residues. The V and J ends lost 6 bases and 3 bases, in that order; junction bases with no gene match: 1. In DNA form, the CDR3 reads TGTGCCAGCAGAGGACTAGCGGACACCGGGGAGCTGTTTTTT. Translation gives CASRGLADTGELFF.

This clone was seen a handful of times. This CDR3 reads CASSQEMNTEAFF. The CDR3 nucleotides are TGTGCCAGCAGCCAGGAGATGAACACTGAAGCTTTCTTT. The chain carries TRBV3-1 (or the pseudogene TRBV3-2) and TRBJ1-1; D remains unclear. CDR1 LGHDT and CDR2 YNNKEL come from the germline V gene (reference sequence). Trimming took 3 bases from V and 0 from J, leaving 5 bases between them. The CDR3 is 13 residues long.

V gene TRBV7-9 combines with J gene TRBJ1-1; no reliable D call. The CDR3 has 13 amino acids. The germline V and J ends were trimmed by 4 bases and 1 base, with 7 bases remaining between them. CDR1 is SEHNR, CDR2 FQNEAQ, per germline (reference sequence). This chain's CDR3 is CASSSTGNTEAFF. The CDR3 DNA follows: TGTGCCAGCAGCTCCACGGGGAACACTGAAGCTTTCTTT.

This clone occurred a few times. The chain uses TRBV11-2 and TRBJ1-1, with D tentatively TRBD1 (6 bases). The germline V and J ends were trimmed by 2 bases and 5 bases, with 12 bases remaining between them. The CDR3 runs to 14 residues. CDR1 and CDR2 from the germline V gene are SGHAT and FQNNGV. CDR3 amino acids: CASSLSRGGTEAFF. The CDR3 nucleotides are TGTGCCAGCAGCTTAAGCAGGGGCGGGACTGAAGCTTTCTTT. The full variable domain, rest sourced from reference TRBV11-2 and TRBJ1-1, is EAGVAQSPRYKIIEKRQSVAFWCNPISGHATLYWYQQILGQGPKLLIQFQNNGVVDDSQLPKDRFSAERLKGVDSTLKIQPAKLEDSAVYLCASSLSRGGTEAFFGQGTRLTVV.

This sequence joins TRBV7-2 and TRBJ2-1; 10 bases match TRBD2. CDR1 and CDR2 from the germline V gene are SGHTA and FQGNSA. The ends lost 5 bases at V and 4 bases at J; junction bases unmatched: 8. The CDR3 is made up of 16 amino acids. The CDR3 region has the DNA TGTGCCAGCAGCCCACAACTAGCGGGAAGTTACAATGAGCAGTTCTTC. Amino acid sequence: CASSPQLAGSYNEQFF.

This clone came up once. CDR3 bases: TGTGCCAGCAGCCAAGTGGGAGGGTCCACCTACGAGCAGTACTTC. It is translated as CASSQVGGSTYEQYF. This sequence joins TRBV4-2 and TRBJ2-7, with 7 positions matching TRBD2. V was clipped by 1 base and J by 2 bases; unmatched bases: 5. Germline CDR1 is LGHNA and CDR2 is YNFKEQ. CDR3 size: 15 residues.

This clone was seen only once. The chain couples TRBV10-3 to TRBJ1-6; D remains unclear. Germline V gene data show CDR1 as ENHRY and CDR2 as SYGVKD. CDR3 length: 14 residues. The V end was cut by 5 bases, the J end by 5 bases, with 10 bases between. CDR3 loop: CAISRTENNSPLHF. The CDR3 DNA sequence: TGTGCCATCAGTCGGACTGAGAATAATTCACCCCTCCACTTT.

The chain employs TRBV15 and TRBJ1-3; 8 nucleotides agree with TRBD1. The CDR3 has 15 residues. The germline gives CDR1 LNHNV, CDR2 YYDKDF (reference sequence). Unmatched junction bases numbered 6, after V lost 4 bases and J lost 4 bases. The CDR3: CATSKQGAWGNTIYF. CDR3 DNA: TGTGCCACCAGCAAGCAGGGGGCTTGGGGAAACACCATATATTTT.

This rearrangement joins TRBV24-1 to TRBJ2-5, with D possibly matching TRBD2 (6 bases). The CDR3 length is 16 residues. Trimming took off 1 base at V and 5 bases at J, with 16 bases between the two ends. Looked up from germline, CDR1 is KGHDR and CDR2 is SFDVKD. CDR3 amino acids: CATSDFRASEGETQYF. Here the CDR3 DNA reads TGTGCCACCAGTGATTTCAGGGCTAGCGAGGGGGAGACCCAGTACTTC.

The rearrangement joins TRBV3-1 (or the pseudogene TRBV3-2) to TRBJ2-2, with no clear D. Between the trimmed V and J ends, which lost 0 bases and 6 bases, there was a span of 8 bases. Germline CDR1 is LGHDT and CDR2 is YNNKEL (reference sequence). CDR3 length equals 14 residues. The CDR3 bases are TGTGCCAGCAGCCAAGATCCGGGTGCCGGGGAGCTGTTTTTT. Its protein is CASSQDPGAGELFF.

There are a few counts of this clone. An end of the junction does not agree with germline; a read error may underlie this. CDR3 sequence reads: CASSKTSGTYNEQFF. The CDR3 region has the DNA TGTGCTAGCAGCAAGACTAGCGGGACCTACAATGAGCAGTTCTTC. The J gene is TRBJ2-1, the V gene TRBV7-7, with 11 bases matching TRBD2. Looked up from germline, CDR1 is SSHAT and CDR2 is FNYEAQ (reference sequence). CDR3 length: 15 residues. Using reference TRBV7-7 and TRBJ2-1 for the parts outside the CDR3, the full variable domain is GAGVSQSPRYKVTKRGQDVTLRCDPISSHATLYWYQQALGQGPEFLTYFNYEAQPDKSGLPSDRFSAERPEGSISTLTIQRTEQRDSAMYRCASSKTSGTYNEQFFGPGTRLTVL.

CDR3 coding DNA: TGCGCCAGCAGCCAAACCCCTGGAGGGCTTCAATCCCATGAGCAGTTCTTC. Its translation is CASSQTPGGLQSHEQFF. V gene TRBV4-1 combines with J gene TRBJ2-1, with D perhaps matching TRBD2 (6 bases). Germline CDR1 reads MGHRA; CDR2 reads YSYEKL. The length of the CDR3 is 17 residues. The V end was cut by 2 bases, the J end by 8 bases, with 22 bases between.

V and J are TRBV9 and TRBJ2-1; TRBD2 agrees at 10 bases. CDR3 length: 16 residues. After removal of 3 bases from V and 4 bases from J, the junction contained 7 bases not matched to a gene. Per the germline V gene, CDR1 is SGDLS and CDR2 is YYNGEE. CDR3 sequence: CASSGRTSGPYNEQFF. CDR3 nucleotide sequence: TGTGCCAGCAGCGGCCGGACTAGCGGACCGTACAATGAGCAGTTCTTC.

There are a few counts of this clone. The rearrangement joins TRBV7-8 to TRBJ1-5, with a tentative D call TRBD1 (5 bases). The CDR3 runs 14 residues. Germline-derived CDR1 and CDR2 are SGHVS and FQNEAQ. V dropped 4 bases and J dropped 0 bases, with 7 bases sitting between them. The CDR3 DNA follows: TGTGCCAGCAGCTCGACAGATAGCAATCAGCCCCAGCATTTT. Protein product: CASSSTDSNQPQHF.